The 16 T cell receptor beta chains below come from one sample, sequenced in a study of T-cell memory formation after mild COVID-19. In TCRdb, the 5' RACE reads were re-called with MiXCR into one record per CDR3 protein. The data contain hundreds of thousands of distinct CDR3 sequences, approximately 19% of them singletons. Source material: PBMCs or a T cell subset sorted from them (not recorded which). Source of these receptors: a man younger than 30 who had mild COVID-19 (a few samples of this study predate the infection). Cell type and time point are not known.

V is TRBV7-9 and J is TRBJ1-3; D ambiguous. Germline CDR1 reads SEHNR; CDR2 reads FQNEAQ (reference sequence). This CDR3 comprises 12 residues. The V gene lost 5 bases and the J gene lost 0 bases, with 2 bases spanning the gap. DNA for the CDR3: TGTGCCAGCAGCACCTCTGGAAACACCATATATTTT. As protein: CASSTSGNTIYF.

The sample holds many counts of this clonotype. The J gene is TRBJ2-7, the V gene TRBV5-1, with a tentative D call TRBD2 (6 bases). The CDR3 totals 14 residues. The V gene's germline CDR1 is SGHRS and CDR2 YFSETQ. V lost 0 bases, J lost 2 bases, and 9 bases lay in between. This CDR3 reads CASSLGWGAYEQYF. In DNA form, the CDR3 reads TGCGCCAGCAGCTTGGGATGGGGGGCCTACGAGCAGTACTTC.

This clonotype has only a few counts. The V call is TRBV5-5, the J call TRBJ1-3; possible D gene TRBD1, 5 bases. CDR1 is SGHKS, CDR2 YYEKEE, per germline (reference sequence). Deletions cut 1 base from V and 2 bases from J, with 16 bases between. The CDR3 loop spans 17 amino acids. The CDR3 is CASSLLLSAGTGNTIYF. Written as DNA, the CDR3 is TGTGCCAGCAGCTTGCTATTGTCGGCAGGGACTGGAAACACCATATATTTT.

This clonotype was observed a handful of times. The CDR3 DNA reads TGTGCCAGCAGCTTAGATGGTAATGAAAAACTGTTTTTT. Its translation: CASSLDGNEKLFF. V is TRBV7-6 and J is TRBJ1-4; D is undetermined. The V gene lost 1 base and the J gene lost 4 bases, with 4 bases spanning the gap. This CDR3 spans 13 amino acids. The germline V gene encodes CDR1 SGHVS and CDR2 FNYEAQ.

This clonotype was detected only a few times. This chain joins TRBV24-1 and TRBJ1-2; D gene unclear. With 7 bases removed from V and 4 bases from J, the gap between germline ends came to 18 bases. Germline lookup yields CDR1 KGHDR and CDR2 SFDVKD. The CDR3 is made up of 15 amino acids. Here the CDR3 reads CATRDDTSKGYGYTF. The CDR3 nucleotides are TGTGCCACCAGGGACGACACATCTAAGGGCTATGGCTACACCTTC.

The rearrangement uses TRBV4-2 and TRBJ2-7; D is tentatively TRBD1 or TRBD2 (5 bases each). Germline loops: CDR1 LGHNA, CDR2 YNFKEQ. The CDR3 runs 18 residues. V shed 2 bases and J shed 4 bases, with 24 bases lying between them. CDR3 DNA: TGTGCCAGCAGCCAACACACCGGGACGGGGACGGGCAGATACGAGCAGTACTTC. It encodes CASSQHTGTGTGRYEQYF.

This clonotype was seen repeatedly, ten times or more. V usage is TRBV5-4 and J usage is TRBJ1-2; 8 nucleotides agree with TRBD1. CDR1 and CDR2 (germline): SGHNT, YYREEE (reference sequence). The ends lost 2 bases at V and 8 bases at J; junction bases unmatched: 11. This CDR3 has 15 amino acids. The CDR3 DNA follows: TGTGCCAGCAGCTTCCAGGGGGCTTTGGTGGGCGGCTACACCTTC. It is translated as CASSFQGALVGGYTF.

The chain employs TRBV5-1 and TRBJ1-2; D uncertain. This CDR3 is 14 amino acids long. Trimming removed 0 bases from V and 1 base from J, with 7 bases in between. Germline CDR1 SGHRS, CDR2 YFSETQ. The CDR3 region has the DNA TGCGCCAGCAGCTTGGGCCCGGATAACTATGGCTACACCTTC. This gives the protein CASSLGPDNYGYTF.

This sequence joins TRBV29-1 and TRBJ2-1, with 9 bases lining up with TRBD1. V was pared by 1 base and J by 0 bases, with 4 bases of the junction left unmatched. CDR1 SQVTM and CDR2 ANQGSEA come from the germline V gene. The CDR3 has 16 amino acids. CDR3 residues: CSVEGGQGTSYNEQFF. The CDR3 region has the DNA TGCAGCGTTGAAGGGGGACAGGGAACCTCCTACAATGAGCAGTTCTTC.

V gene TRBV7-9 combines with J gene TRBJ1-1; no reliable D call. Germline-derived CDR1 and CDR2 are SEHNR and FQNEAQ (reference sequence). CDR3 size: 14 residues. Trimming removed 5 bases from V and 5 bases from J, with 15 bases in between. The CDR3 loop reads CASSPANLGTEAFF. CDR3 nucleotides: TGTGCCAGCAGCCCCGCGAATCTCGGGACTGAAGCTTTCTTT.

CDR3 loop: CASSLVGPGTQYF. DNA of the CDR3: TGTGCCAGCAGCTTAGTCGGCCCGGGGACCCAGTACTTC. The genes are TRBV11-2 and TRBJ2-5, with D unclear. This CDR3 is 13 amino acids long. Germline V gene data show CDR1 as SGHAT and CDR2 as FQNNGV. V was cut by 1 base and J by 7 bases, with 10 bases left in between.

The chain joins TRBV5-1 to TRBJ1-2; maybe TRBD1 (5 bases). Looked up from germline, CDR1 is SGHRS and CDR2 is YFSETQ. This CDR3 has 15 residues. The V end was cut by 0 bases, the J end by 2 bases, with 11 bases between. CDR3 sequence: CASSLAGKGNYGYTF. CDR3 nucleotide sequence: TGCGCCAGCAGCTTGGCCGGGAAGGGGAACTATGGCTACACCTTC.

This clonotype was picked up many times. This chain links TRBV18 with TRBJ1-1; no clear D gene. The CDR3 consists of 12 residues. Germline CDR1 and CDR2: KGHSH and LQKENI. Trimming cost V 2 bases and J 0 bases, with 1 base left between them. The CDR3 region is CASSPMNTEAFF. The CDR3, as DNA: TGTGCCAGCTCACCAATGAACACTGAAGCTTTCTTT.

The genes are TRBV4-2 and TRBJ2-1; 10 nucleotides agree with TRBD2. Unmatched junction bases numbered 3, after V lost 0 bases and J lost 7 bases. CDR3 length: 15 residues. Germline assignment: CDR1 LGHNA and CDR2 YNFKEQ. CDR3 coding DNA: TGTGCCAGCAGCCAAGACGGACTAGCGGTGAATGAGCAGTTCTTC. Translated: CASSQDGLAVNEQFF.

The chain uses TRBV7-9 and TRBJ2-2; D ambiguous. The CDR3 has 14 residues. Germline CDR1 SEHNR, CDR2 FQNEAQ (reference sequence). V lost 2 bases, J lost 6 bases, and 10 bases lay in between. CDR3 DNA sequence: TGTGCCAGCAGCTTAATGGTCGGAGCCGGGGAGCTGTTTTTT. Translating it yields CASSLMVGAGELFF.

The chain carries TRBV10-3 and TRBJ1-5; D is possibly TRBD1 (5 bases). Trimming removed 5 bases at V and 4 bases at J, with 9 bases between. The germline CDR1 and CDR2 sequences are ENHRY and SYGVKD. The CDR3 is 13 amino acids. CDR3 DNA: TGTGCCATCAGTTCTGACAGAAATCAGCCCCAGCATTTT. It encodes CAISSDRNQPQHF.